This passage covers 12 T cell receptor beta chains from one sample sequenced in a study. TCRdb fed the RT-PCR reads into MiXCR, producing one record per CDR3 protein. The sample records hundreds of thousands of distinct CDR3 sequences, 13% to 15% being singletons. The sequencing sample was made of memory CD4+ T cells from blood. These TCRs come from a female donor in good health, serving as a healthy control.

This clonotype was seen more than once but under ten times. The genes are TRBV6-5 and TRBJ2-3; TRBD2 matches 7 bases. CDR3 size: 15 residues. The V and J ends lost 2 bases and 1 base, in that order; junction bases with no gene match: 3. Germline loops: CDR1 MNHEY, CDR2 SVGAGI. CDR3 protein: CASSYQRDRTDTQYF. CDR3 coding DNA: TGTGCCAGCAGTTACCAGCGGGATCGCACAGATACGCAGTATTTT.

This sequence joins TRBV18 and TRBJ2-2; 7 bases agree with TRBD1. The CDR3 loop spans 15 amino acids. V dropped 3 bases and J dropped 6; count of bases not matched to a gene: 7. In germline, CDR1 is KGHSH, CDR2 LQKENI. The CDR3 spells CASSPRGQIAGELFF. CDR3 DNA sequence: TGTGCCAGCTCACCCCGGGGACAGATCGCCGGGGAGCTGTTTTTT.

This clonotype was counted many times. The CDR3 DNA reads TGTGCCAGCAGTCCAGTTAACAGTGATCAGCCCCAGCATTTT. Translated, it gives CASSPVNSDQPQHF. V usage is TRBV27 and J usage is TRBJ1-5; D remains ambiguous. Trimming shortened V by 5 bases and J by 5 bases, and 13 bases separated the two germline ends. The CDR3 length is 14 residues. The germline V gene has CDR1 MNHEY and CDR2 SMNVEV (reference sequence).

Only a few counts were recorded for this clonotype. This chain links TRBV6-6 with TRBJ2-1, with D tentatively TRBD2 (5 bases). This CDR3 comprises 15 residues. Germline V lookup: CDR1 MNHNY, CDR2 SVGAGI (reference sequence). The ends were cut back, 8 bases at V and 0 bases at J, with 14 bases in the middle. The CDR3 nucleotides are TGTGCCAGCTTACCTCCGGGGTTCTCCTACAATGAGCAGTTCTTC. It is translated as CASLPPGFSYNEQFF.

This clonotype has just a few counts. This chain joins TRBV10-3 and TRBJ2-1, with 7 bases fitting TRBD2. V was pared by 4 bases and J by 2 bases, with 8 bases of the junction left unmatched. The CDR3 runs to 16 residues. Germline lookup yields CDR1 ENHRY and CDR2 SYGVKD. The CDR3 is CAISAGLGGTYNEQFF. CDR3 nucleotide sequence: TGTGCCATCAGTGCAGGACTAGGTGGAACCTACAATGAGCAGTTCTTC.

This clonotype was seen a handful of times. CDR3 residues: CASRGGTGTDTQYF. The DNA of the CDR3 is TGCGCCAGCAGGGGGGGGACAGGGACAGATACGCAGTATTTT. V and J are TRBV10-2 and TRBJ2-3, with TRBD1 identical over 9 bases. V shed 6 bases, J shed 3 bases, and the junction held 4 bases outside the gene matches. Germline assignment: CDR1 WSHSY and CDR2 SAAADI. The CDR3 contains 14 residues.

This clonotype was counted only a few times. V and J are TRBV7-2 and TRBJ2-3, with 7 bases lining up with TRBD2. The V gene end was trimmed by 2 bases and the J gene end by 1 base; junction bases not matched to a gene: 6. Germline V gives CDR1 SGHTA, CDR2 FQGNSA. This CDR3 contains 16 residues. The CDR3 DNA is TGTGCCAGCAGCTTATCAAGGCTAGCGGGCACAGATACGCAGTATTTT. Its protein product is CASSLSRLAGTDTQYF.

V and J are TRBV7-2 and TRBJ2-5, with TRBD2 matching over 8 bases. Germline assignment: CDR1 SGHTA and CDR2 FQGNSA. This CDR3 contains 15 residues. With V trimmed by 3 bases and J by 5 bases, 8 bases remained unmatched. Here the CDR3 reads CASSFYGRGRETQYF. CDR3 sequence (DNA): TGTGCCAGCAGCTTCTACGGGAGGGGGAGGGAGACCCAGTACTTC.

CDR3 loop: CASSRDYLIEQYF. The CDR3 nucleotides read TGTGCCAGCAGCCGGGACTATCTTATCGAGCAGTACTTC. The gene calls are TRBV4-2 and TRBJ2-7; 7 bases map to TRBD2. The CDR3 is made up of 13 amino acids. V lost 4 bases, J lost 6 bases, and 6 bases stayed unmatched. In germline, CDR1 is LGHNA, CDR2 YNFKEQ.

This clonotype was observed at least ten times. This chain connects TRBV24-1 to TRBJ2-5; 7 bases match TRBD1. CDR3 length equals 12 residues. The germline gives CDR1 KGHDR, CDR2 SFDVKD. With V trimmed by 6 bases and J by 5 bases, 2 bases remained unmatched. The CDR3 loop is CATSTGEETQYF. In nucleotides, the CDR3 is TGTGCCACCAGTACAGGGGAGGAGACCCAGTACTTC.

This clonotype was counted ten times or more. V and J are TRBV7-3 and TRBJ2-7; D remains unclear. Germline-derived CDR1 and CDR2 are SGHTA and FQGTGA. The length of the CDR3 is 15 residues. The V and J ends lost 2 bases and 6 bases respectively, with 17 bases between them. The DNA of the CDR3 is TGTGCCAGCAGCTTAGGCCCACCCCCCTTTTCCGAGCAGTACTTC. Residues: CASSLGPPPFSEQYF.

This clonotype was detected only a few times. V usage is TRBV7-2 and J usage is TRBJ1-1; no reliable D call. From germline, CDR1 is SGHTA and CDR2 FQGNSA. CDR3 length: 10 residues. Trimming took 5 bases from V and 8 from J, leaving 6 bases between them. The CDR3 DNA sequence: TGTGCCAGCAGCGCCGAGGAAGCTTTCTTT. Its translation: CASSAEEAFF.